This TCR beta chain was obtained from a study of cytomegalovirus exposure and HLA in healthy donors. A note on this clone: Its antigen is unidentified.

Regarding the study as a whole: Other equally common chains were less clonally expanded than HLA-associated TCR beta chains, a later analysis showed. Sequence variants that were highly shared formed a cluster that was likely a sequencing artifact. Later analysis identified several of the most significant clusters that appeared linked to common viral pathogens.

PCR employed 60 Vbeta and 13 Jbeta primers. Assay used: immunoSEQ multiplex PCR; TCRdb lists only in-frame clones, some missing. The sample lists about 170,000 clones; over 80% were seen once. The CDR3 runs 12 residues. Deletions cut 6 bases from V and 17 bases from J, with 17 bases between. Germline V gene data show CDR1 as MDHEN and CDR2 as SYDVKM. The TCR originated in a woman in her 50s in good health and CMV-seropositive. Sequences were obtained from PBMCs. The chain joins TRBV28 to TRBJ1-6; TRBD1 might be the D (5 bases). CDR3 protein: CASRHSSGAVHF. Written as DNA, the CDR3 is TGTGCCAGCAGACACTCTAGCGGGGCAGTCCACTTT.